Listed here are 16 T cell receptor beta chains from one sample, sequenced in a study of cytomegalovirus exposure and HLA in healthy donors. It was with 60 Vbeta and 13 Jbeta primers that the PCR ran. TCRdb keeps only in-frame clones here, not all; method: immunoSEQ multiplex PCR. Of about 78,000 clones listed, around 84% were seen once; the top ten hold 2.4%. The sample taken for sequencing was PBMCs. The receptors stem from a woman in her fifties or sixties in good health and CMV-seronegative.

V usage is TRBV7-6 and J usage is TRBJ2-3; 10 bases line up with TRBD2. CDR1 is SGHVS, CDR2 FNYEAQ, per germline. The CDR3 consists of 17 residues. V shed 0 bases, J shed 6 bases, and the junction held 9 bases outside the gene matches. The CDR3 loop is CASSLAPPSGSADTQYF. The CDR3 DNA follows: TGTGCCAGCAGCTTAGCCCCCCCTAGCGGGAGCGCGGATACGCAGTATTTT.

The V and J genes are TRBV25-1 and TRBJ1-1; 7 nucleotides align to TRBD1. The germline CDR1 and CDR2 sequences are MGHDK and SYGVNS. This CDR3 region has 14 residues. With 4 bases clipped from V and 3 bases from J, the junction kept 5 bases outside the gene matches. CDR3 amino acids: CASSAGGLDTEAFF. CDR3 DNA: TGTGCCAGCAGTGCAGGGGGATTGGACACTGAAGCTTTCTTT. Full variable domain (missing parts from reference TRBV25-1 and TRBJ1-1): EADIYQTPRYLVIGTGKKITLECSQTMGHDKMYWYQQDPGMELHLIHYSYGVNSTEKGDLSSESTVSRIRTEHFPLTLESARPSHTSQYLCASSAGGLDTEAFFGQGTRLTVV.

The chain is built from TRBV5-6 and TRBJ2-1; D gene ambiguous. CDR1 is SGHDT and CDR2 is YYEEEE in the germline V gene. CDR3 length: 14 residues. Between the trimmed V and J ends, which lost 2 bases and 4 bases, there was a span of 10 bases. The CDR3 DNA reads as TGTGCCAGCAGCTTACCCGACATGTACAATGAGCAGTTCTTC. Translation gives CASSLPDMYNEQFF. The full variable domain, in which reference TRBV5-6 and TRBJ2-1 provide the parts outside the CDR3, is DAGVTQSPTHLIKTRGQQVTLRCSPKSGHDTVSWYQQALGQGPQFIFQYYEEEERQRGNFPDRFSGHQFPNYSSELNVNALLLGDSALYLCASSLPDMYNEQFFGPGTRLTVL.

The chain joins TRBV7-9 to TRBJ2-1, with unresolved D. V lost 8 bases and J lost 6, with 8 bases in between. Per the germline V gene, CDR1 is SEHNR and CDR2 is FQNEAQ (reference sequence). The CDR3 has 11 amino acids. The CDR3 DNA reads TGTGCCAGCCCTACTTTCAATGAGCAGTTCTTC. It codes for CASPTFNEQFF.

This CDR3 reads CASSRDRGISKNIQYF. Here the CDR3 DNA reads TGTGCCAGTAGCCGGGACAGGGGAATTTCCAAAAACATTCAGTACTTC. V is TRBV19 and J is TRBJ2-4, with 10 bases lining up with TRBD1. CDR1 and CDR2 from the germline V gene are LNHDA and SQIVND (reference sequence). The CDR3 sequence is 16 residues long. Trimming cost V 6 bases and J 2 bases; bases outside gene matches: 7.

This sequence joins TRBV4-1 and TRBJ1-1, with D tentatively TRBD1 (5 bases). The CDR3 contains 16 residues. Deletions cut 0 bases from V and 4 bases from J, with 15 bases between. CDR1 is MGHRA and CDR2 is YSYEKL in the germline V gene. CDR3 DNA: TGCGCCAGCAGCCAAGAGGAGAGCTCAAGGGGCACTGAAGCTTTCTTT. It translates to CASSQEESSRGTEAFF.

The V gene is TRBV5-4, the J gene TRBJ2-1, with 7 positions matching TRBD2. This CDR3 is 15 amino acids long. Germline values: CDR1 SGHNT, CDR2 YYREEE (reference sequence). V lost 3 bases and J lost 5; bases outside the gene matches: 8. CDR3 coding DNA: TGTGCCAGCAGCTCCGGACTAGTTGAACACAATGAGCAGTTCTTC. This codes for CASSSGLVEHNEQFF.

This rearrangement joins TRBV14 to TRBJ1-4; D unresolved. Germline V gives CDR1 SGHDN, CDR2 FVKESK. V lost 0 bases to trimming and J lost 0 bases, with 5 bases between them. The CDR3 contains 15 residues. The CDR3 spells CASSQDGATNEKLFF. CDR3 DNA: TGTGCCAGCAGCCAAGACGGAGCAACTAATGAAAAACTGTTTTTT. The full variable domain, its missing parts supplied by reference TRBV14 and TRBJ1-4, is EAGVTQFPSHSVIEKGQTVTLRCDPISGHDNLYWYRRVMGKEIKFLLHFVKESKQDESGMPNNRFLAERTGGTYSTLKVQPAELEDSGVYFCASSQDGATNEKLFFGSGTQLSVL.

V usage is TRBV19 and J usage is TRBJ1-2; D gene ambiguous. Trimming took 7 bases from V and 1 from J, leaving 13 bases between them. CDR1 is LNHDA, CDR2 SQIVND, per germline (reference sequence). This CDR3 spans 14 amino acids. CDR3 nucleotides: TGTGCCAGTACCCCGGTCCCTAGTAACTATGGCTACACCTTC. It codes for CASTPVPSNYGYTF.

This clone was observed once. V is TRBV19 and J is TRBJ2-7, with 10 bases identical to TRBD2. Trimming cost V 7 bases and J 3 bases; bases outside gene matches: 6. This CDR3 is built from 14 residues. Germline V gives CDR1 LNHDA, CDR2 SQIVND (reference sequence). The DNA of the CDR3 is TGTGCCAGTACTCCAGCGGGAGGGCACTACGAGCAGTACTTC. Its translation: CASTPAGGHYEQYF.

Here the CDR3 reads CASNVADSYNEQFF. The CDR3 coding sequence is TGTGCCAGCAACGTAGCGGACTCCTACAATGAGCAGTTCTTC. The rearrangement uses TRBV2 and TRBJ2-1, with D perhaps TRBD2 (6 bases). Trimming removed 7 bases at V and 0 bases at J, with 10 bases between. CDR1 is SNHLY, CDR2 FYNNEI, per germline. This CDR3 is built from 14 residues.

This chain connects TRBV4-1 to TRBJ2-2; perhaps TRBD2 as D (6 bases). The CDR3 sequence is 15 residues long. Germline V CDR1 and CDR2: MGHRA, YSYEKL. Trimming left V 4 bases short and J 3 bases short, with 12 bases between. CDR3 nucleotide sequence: TGCGCCAGCAGCCTGAAGGGCGGGGACACCGGGGAGCTGTTTTTT. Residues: CASSLKGGDTGELFF.

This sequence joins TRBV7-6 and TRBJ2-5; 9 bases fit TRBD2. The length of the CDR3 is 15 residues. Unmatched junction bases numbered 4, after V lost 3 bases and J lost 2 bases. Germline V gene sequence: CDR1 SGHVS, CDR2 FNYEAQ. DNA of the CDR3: TGTGCCAGCAGCTTCCTAGCGGGAAGTCAAGAGACCCAGTACTTC. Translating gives CASSFLAGSQETQYF. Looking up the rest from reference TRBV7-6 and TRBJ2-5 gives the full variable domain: GAGVSQSPRYKVTKRGQDVALRCDPISGHVSLYWYRQALGQGPEFLTYFNYEAQQDKSGLPNDRFSAERPEGSISTLTIQRTEQRDSAMYRCASSFLAGSQETQYFGPGTRLLVL.

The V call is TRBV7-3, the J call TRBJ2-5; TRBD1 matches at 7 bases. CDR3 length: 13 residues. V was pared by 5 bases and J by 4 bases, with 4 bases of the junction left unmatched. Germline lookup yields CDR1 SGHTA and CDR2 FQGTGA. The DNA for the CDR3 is TGTGCCAGCAGCCGAGACAGGGTAGAGACCCAGTACTTC. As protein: CASSRDRVETQYF. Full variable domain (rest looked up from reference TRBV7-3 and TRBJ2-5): GAGVSQTPSNKVTEKGKYVELRCDPISGHTALYWYRQSLGQGPEFLIYFQGTGAADDSGLPNDRFFAVRPEGSVSTLKIQRTERGDSAVYLCASSRDRVETQYFGPGTRLLVL.

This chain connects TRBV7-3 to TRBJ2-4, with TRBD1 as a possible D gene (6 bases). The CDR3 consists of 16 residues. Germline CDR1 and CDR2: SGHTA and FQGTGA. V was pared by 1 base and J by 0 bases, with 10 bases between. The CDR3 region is CASSLIGGQAKNIQYF. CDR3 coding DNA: TGTGCCAGCAGCTTAATAGGGGGACAAGCCAAAAACATTCAGTACTTC.

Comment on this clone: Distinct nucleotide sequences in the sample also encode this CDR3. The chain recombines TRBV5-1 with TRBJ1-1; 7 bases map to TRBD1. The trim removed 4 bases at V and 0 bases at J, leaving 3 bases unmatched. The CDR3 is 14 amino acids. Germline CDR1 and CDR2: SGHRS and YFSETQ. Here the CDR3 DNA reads TGCGCCAGCAGCCTGGGACAGATGAACACTGAAGCTTTCTTT. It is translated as CASSLGQMNTEAFF.